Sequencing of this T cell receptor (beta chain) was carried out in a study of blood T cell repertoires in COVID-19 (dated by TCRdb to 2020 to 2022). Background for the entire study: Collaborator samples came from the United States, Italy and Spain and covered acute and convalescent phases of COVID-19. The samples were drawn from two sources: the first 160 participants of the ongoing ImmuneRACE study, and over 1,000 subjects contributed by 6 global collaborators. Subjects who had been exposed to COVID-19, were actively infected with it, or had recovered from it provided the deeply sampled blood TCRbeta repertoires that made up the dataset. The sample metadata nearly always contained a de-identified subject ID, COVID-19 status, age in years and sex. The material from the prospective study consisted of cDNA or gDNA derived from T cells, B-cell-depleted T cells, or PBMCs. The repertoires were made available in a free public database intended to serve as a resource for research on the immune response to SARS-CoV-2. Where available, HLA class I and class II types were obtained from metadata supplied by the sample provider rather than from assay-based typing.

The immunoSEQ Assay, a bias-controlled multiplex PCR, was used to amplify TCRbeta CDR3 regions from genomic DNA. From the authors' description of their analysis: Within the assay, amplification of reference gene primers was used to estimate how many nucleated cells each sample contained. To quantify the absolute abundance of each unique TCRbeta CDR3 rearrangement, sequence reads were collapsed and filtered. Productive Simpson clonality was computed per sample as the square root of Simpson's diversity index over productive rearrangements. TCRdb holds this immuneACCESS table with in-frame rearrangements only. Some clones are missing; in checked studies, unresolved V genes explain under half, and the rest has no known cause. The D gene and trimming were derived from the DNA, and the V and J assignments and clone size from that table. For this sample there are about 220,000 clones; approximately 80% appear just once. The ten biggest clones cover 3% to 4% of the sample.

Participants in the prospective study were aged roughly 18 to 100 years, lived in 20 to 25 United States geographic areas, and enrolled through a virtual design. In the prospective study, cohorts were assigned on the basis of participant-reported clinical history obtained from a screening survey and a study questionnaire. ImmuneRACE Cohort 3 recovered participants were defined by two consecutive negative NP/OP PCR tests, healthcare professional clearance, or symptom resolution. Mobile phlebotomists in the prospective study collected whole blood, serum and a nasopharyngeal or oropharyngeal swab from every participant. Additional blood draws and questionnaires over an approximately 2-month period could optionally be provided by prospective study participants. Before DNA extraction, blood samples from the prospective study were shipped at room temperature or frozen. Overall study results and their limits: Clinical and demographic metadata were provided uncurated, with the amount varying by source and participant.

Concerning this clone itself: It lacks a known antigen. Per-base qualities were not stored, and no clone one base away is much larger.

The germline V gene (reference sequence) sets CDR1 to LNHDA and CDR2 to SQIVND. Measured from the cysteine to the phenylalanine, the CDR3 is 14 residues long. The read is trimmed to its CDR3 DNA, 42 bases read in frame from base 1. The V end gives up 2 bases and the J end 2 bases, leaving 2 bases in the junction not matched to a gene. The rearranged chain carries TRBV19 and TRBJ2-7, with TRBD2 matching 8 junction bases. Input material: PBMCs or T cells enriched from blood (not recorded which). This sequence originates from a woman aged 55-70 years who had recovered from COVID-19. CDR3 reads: CASSIPGLAYEQYF. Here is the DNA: TGTGCCAGTAGTATACCGGGACTAGCCTACGAGCAGTACTTC. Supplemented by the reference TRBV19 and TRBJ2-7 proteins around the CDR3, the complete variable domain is DGGITQSPKYLFRKEGQNVTLSCEQNLNHDAMYWYRQDPGQGLRLIYYSQIVNDFQKGDIAEGYSVSREKKESFPLTVTSAQKNPTAFYLCASSIPGLAYEQYFGPGTRLTVT.